Described below is a single T cell receptor beta chain sequence and its context. What it binds is unknown. Each sample contributed approximately 94,000 TCR templates to the assay. Repertoires were generated with immunoSEQ multiplex PCR, while TCRdb's copy carries only in-frame clones and drops some. The table records tens of thousands of clones, about 90% of them present only once. Germline CDR1 reads SGHRS; CDR2 reads YFSETQ. The CDR3 contains 13 residues. The V gene lost 5 bases and the J gene lost 4 bases, with 13 bases spanning the gap. These data belong to a study of siplizumab effects on memory and regulatory T cells. Study-level points and caveats: The study found that mappable alloreactive CD4+ clones averaged roughly 70% Treg-derived with siplizumab and around 30% in controls. A naive or memory phenotype could not be assigned to roughly 80-97% of the proliferating CD4+ or CD8+ clones. Among sequences traceable to unstimulated CD4+ memory cells, alloreactive ones were significantly reduced by siplizumab.

The chain is built from TRBV5-1 and TRBJ2-7, with D maybe TRBD1 (5 bases). The clonotype was recovered from a human donor in good health. The specimen sequenced was CD8+ T cells sorted from blood. The CDR3 loop is CASRYTGSYEQYF. CDR3 nucleotide sequence: TGCGCCAGCAGATATACAGGTAGTTACGAGCAGTACTTC.